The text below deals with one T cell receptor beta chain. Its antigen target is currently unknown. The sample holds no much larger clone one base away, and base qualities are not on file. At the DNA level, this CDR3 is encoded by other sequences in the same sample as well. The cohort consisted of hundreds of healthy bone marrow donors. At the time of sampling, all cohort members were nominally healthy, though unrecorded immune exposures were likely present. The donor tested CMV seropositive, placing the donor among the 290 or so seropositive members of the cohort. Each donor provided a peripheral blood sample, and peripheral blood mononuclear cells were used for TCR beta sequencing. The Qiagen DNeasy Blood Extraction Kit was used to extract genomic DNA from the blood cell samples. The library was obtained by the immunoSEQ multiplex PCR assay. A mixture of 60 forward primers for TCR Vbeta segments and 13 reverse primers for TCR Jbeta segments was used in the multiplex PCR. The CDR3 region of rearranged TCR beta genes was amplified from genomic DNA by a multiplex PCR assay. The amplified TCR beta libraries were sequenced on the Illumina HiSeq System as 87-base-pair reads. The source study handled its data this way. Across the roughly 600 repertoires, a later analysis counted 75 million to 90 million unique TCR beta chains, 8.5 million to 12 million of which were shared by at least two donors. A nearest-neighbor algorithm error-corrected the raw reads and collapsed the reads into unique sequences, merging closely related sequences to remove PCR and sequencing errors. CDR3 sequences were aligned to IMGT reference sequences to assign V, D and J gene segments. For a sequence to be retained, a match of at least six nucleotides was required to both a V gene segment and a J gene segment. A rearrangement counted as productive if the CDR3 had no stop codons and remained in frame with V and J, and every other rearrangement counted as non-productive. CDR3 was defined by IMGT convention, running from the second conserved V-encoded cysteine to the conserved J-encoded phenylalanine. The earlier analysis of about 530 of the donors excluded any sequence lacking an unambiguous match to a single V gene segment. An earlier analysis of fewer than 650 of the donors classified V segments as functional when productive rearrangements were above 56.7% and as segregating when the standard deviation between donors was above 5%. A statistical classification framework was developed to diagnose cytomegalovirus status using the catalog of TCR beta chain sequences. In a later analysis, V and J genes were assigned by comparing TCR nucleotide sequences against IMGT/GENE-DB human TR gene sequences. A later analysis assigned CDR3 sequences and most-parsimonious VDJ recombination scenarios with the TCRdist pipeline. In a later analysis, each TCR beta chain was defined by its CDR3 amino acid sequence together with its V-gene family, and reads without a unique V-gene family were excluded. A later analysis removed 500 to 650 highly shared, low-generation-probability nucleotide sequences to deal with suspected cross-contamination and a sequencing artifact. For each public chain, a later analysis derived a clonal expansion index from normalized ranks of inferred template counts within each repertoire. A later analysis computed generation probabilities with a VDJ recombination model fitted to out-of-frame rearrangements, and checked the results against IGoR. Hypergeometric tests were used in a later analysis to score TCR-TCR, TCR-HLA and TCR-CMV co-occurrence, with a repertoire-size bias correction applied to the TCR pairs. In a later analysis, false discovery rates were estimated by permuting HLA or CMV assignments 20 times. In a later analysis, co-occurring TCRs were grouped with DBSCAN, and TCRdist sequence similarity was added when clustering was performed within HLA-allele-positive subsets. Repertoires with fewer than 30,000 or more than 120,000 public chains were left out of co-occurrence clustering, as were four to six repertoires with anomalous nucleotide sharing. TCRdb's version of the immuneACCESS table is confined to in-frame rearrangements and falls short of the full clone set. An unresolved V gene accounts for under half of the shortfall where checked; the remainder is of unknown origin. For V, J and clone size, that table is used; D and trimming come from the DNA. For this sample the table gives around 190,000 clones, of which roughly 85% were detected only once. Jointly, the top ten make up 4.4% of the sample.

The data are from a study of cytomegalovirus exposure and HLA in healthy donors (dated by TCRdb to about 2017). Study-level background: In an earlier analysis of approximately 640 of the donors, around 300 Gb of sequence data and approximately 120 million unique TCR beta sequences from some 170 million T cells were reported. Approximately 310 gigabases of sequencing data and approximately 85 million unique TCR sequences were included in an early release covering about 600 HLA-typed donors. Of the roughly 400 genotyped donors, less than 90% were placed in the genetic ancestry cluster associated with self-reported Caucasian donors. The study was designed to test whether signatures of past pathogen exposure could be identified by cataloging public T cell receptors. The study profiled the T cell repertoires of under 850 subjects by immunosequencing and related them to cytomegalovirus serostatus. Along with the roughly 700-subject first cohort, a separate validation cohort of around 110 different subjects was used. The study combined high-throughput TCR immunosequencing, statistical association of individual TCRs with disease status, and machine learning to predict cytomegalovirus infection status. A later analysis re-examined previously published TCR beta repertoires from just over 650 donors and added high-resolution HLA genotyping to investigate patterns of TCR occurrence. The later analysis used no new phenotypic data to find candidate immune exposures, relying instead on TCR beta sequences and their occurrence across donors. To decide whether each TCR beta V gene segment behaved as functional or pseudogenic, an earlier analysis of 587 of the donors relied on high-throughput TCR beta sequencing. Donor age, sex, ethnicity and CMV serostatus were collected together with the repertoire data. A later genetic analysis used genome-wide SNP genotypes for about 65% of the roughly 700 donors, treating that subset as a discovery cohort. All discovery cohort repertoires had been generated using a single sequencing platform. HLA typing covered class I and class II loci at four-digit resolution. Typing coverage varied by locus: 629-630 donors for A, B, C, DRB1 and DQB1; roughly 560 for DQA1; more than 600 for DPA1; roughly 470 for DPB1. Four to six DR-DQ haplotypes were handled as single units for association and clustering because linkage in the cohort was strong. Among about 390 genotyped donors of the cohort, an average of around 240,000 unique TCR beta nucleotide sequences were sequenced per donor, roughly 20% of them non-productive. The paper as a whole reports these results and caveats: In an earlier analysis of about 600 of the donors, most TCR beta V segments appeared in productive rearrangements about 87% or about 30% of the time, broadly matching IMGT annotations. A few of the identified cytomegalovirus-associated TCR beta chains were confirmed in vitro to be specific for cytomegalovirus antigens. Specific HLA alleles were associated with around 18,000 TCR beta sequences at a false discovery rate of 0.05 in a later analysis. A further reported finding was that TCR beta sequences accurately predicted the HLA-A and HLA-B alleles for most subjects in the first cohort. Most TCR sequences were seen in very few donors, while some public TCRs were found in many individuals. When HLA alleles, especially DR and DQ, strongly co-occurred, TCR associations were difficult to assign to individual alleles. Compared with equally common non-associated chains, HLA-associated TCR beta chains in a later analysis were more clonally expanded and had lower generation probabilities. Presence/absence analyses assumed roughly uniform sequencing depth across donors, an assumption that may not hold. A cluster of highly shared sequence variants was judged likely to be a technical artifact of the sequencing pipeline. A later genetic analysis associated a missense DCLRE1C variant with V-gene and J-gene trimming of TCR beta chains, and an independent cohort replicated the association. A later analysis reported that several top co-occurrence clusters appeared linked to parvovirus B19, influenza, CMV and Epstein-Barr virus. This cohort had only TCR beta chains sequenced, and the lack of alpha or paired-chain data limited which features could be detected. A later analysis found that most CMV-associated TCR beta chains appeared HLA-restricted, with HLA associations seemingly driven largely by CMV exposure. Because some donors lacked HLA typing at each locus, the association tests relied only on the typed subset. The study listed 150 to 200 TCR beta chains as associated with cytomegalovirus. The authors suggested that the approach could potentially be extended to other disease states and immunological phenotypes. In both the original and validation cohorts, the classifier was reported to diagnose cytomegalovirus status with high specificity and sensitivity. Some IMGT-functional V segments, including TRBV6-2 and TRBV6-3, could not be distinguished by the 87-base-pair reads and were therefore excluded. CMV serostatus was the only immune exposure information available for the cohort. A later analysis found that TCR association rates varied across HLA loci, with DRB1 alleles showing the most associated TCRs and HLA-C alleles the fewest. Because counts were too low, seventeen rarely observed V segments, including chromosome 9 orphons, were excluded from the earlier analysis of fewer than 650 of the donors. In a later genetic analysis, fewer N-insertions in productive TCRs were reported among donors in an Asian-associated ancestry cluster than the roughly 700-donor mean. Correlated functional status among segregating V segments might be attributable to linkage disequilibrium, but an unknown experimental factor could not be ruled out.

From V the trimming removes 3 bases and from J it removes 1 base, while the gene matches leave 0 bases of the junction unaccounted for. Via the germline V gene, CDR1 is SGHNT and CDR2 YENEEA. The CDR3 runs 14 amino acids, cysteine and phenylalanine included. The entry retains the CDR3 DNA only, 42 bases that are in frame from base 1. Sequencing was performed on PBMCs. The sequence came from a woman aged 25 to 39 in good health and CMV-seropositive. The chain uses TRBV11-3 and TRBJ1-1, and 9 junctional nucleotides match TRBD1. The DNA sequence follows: TGTGCCAGCAGCTTGGGACAGGGGAACACTGAAGCTTTCTTT. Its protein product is CASSLGQGNTEAFF.